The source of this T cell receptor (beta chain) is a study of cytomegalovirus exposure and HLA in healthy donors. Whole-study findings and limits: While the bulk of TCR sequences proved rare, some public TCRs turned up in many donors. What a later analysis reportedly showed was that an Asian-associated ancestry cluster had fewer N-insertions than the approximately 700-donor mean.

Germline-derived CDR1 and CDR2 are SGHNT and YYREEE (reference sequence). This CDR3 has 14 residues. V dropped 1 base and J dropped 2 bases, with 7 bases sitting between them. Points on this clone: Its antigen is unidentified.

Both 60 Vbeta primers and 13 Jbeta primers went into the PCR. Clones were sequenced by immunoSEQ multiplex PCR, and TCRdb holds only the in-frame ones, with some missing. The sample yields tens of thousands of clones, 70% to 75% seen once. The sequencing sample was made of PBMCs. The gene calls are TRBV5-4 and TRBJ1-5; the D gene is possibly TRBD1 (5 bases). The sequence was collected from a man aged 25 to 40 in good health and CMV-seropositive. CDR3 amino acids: CASSLRGGNQPQHF. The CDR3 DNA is TGTGCCAGCAGCTTGAGGGGTGGCAATCAGCCCCAGCATTTT.